Given below is one TCR beta chain in context. Its antigen is as yet unknown. Germline CDR1 and CDR2: MNHEY and SVGAGI. V was clipped by 6 bases and J by 4 bases, with 18 bases between them. This CDR3 contains 15 residues. Sequenced by immunoSEQ multiplex PCR; TCRdb stores in-frame clones only, minus some. The sample comprises about 65,000 clones, 87% of which are singletons, and less than 0.4% rests with the top ten. Patients with autoimmune history or systemic immunosuppression were excluded. The sample belongs to a study of OX40 agonist ivuxolimab in advanced cancers. Study-wide findings and caveats: Certain nonresponders likewise exhibited a low normalized T-cell clonal expansion. The authors did not determine the antigen specificity of the expanded peripheral T cells.

The V gene is TRBV6-5, the J gene TRBJ1-1, with D perhaps matching TRBD1 (5 bases). The source material was CD4+ or CD8+ T cells sorted from blood, sampled in a trial of the OX40 agonist ivuxolimab. The source of this sequence is an adult with an advanced solid tumor such as melanoma, head and neck, liver or kidney cancer. In DNA form, the CDR3 reads TGTGCCAGCAGCCGCTCCGCGGGGGTAAGCACTGAAGCTTTCTTT. Translated, it gives CASSRSAGVSTEAFF.